This TCR beta chain stems from a study of low-dose radiotherapy and immunotherapy resistance in tumors. Study information: Per fraction, Cohort 1 was given 0.5 Gy every 2 weeks, for a total of 6.5 Gy. Intravenous ipilimumab 1 mg/kg every six weeks was given with nivolumab 240 mg every two weeks.

The V gene lost 5 bases and the J gene lost 10 bases, with 15 bases spanning the gap. Germline CDR1 is SGHAT and CDR2 is FQNNGV. CDR3 length: 14 residues. This clonotype has at least ten counts. With TRAV- and TRBV-specific primers, first-strand cDNA was made, covering the alpha and beta chains. The TCRs were subjected to amplification over around 18 PCR cycles employing a constant-region primer in conjunction with a V-primer adapter. TCRdb analysed the reads with MiXCR anew, one entry per CDR3 protein. The sample gives about 100,000 distinct CDR3 sequences, under 25% of which show up once; approximately 4% is in the top ten. Noted time point: after trial treatment. Treatment noted: LDRT plus nivolumab, ipilimumab, low-dose cyclophosphamide and aspirin (RACIN trial). The treatment that donors received included nivolumab, ipilimumab, aspirin, low-dose cyclophosphamide and low-dose radiotherapy. Eligibility required advanced solid tumors lacking tumor-infiltrating lymphocytes.

This clonotype was obtained from a male donor with prostate cancer. The gene calls are TRBV11-2 and TRBJ1-6, with TRBD1 as a possible D gene (6 bases). The sequencing used PBMCs, collected after low-dose radiotherapy plus immunotherapy. CDR3 coding DNA: TGTGCCAGCAGCCCACGGGCAGGGGAATCACCCCTCCACTTT. Protein: CASSPRAGESPLHF.